The source of this T cell receptor beta chain is a study of TIL therapy for anti-PD-1-resistant metastatic lung cancer. Study information: Patients then received nivolumab; progressors got lymphodepletion, TIL and IL-2. Tumors carried a median about 1.6 non-synonymous mutations per megabase.

Only a few counts were recorded for this clone. Its specificity is not known. The time point was: pre-treatment sample, taken before nivolumab and TIL therapy. The CDR3 loop spans 11 amino acids. The germline gives CDR1 SGHTA, CDR2 FQGNSA. Trimming removed 0 bases at V and 6 bases at J, with 2 bases between. Sequencing used immunoSEQ v3. Clones were sequenced by immunoSEQ multiplex PCR, and TCRdb holds only the in-frame ones, with some missing. The sample yields about 16,000 clones, 70% to 85% seen once. Overall study results and limits: After infusion, TIL clonotypes partly replaced peripheral T cells and declined over months.

This clonotype was obtained from a person aged 25 to 85 with non-small cell lung cancer. This specimen was blood, taken at baseline. The V gene is TRBV7-2, the J gene TRBJ1-2; D gene uncertain. The CDR3 DNA sequence: TGTGCCAGCAGCTTAGCTGATGGCTACACCTTC. This codes for CASSLADGYTF.